The entry below describes one TCR beta chain. Germline lookup yields CDR1 LNHDA and CDR2 SQIVND (reference sequence). V lost 9 bases, J lost 5 bases, and 5 bases stayed unmatched. The CDR3 extends over 13 amino acids. Generated by immunoSEQ multiplex PCR, the TCRdb table keeps only in-frame clones and is missing some. The sample shows about 40,000 clones, 86% of them seen only once. Treatment meaning: randomized to nivolumab then ipilimumab (arm A) or the reverse (arm B). This entry belongs to a study of sequential checkpoint blockade in melanoma. The chain carries TRBV19 and TRBJ2-1, with TRBD1 identical over 9 bases. Sequenced here: CD8+ T cells sorted from blood (inferred from file names), sampled from a patient given nivolumab and ipilimumab in sequence. The receptor's source is a human donor with melanoma. The CDR3 spells CASRGDRDNEQFF. The CDR3 bases are TGTGCCAGCCGAGGGGACAGGGACAATGAGCAGTTCTTC.